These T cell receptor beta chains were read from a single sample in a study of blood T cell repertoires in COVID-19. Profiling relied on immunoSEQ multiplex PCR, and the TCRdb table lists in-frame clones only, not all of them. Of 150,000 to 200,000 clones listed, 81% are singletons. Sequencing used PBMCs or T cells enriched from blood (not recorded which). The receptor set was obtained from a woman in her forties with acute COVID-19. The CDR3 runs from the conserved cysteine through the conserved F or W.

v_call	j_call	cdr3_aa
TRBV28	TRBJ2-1	CASSFRLAGGREQFF
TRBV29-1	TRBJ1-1	CSVMVGGGNTEAFF
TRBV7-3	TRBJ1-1	CASSRTGGNTEAFF
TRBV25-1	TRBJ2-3	CASSGGLAGNTDTQYF
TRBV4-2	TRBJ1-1	CASSHWDDRDTEAFF
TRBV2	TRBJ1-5	CASRYRGGTLVDQPQHF
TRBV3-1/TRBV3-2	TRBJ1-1	CASSPEQGALTEAFF
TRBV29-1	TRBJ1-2	CSVERWQGAKGYTF
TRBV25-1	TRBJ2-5	CASSPGTGGQETQYF
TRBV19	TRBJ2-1	CASSTSGTGTFLLF
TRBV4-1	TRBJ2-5	CASSSGRTGETQYF
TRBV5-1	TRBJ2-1	CASSLLAGARGNEQFF
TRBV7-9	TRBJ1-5	CASSFGTAPAPQHF
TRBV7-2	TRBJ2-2	CASIISGSGGTGELFF
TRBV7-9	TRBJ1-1	CASSLAGGPNTEAFF
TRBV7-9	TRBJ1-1	CASSPDRASVEAFF
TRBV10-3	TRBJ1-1	CAISLSTGENTEAFF
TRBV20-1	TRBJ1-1	CSARHGQGAFF
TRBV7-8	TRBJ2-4	CASSSRDYKNIQYF
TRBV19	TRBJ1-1	CASSIDRTEAFF
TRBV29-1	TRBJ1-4	CSVGTPSGEKLFF
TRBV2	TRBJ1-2	CASSLVEASYGYTF
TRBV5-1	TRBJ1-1	CASSLASGGTEAFF
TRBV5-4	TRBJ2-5	CASSIRTSGRALETQYF
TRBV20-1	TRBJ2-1	CSARRFGEQFF
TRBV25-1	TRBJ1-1	CASGDRVAFF
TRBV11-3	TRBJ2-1	CASSPFKLAGGPANEQFF
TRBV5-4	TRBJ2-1	CASSSRYTGDEQFF
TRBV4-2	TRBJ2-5	CANQPNTGGKETQYF
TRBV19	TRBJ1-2	CASPNLVNYGYTF
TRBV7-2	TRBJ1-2	CASSLEASYGYTF
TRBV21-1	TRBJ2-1	CASSNKELRGADSYNEQFF
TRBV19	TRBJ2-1	CASNQLSGRASGEQFF
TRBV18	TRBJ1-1	CASSPQGDSFLVHTEAFF
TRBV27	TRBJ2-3	CASKLTSGSISSTDTQYF
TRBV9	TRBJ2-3	CASSVEGALGTDTQYF
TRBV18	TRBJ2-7	CASQRGTEPNYEQYF
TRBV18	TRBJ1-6	CASSPVTARNSPLHF
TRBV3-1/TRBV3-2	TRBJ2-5	CASSLKRPKQETQYF
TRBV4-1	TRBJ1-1	CASSQQDRVRTEAFF
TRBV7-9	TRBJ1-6	CASSPRQGFNSPLHF
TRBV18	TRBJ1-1	CASSPNQGTLNTEAFF
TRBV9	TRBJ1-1	CASRPRGSNTEAFF
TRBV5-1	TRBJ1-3	CASSYGLRLSGNTIYF
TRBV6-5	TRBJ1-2	CASSLGRNSYGYTF